This T cell receptor (beta chain) was observed in a study of cytomegalovirus exposure and HLA in healthy donors. Study-level points and caveats: Clonal expansion was found to be greater in HLA-associated TCR beta chains than in equally common others in a later analysis. Accurate prediction of HLA-A and HLA-B alleles (for most subjects) was reportedly achieved from TCR beta sequences. Presence/absence analyses rested on an assumption that sequencing depth was roughly uniform across donors. The study put 150 or so TCR beta chains on its list as cytomegalovirus-associated.

Points on this clone: Its specificity is unknown.

PCR primers comprised 60 Vbeta and 13 Jbeta primers. The protocol was immunoSEQ multiplex PCR, while the TCRdb copy is restricted to in-frame clones and leaves out a portion. This table holds about 130,000 clones, about 85% found once. The sequenced sample consisted of PBMCs. This TCR was sampled from a man younger than 35 in good health and CMV-seropositive.

The DNA for the CDR3 is TGTGCCAGTAAGATTCTACAGGGGGTGAACACTGAAGCTTTCTTT. As protein: CASKILQGVNTEAFF. V is TRBV19 and J is TRBJ1-1; TRBD1 matches 8 bases. The CDR3 sequence is 15 residues long. The V gene end was trimmed by 7 bases and the J gene end by 0 bases; junction bases not matched to a gene: 7. Germline loops: CDR1 LNHDA, CDR2 SQIVND (reference sequence). Combining the CDR3 with reference TRBV19 and TRBJ1-1 gives the whole variable domain DGGITQSPKYLFRKEGQNVTLSCEQNLNHDAMYWYRQDPGQGLRLIYYSQIVNDFQKGDIAEGYSVSREKKESFPLTVTSAQKNPTAFYLCASKILQGVNTEAFFGQGTRLTVV.